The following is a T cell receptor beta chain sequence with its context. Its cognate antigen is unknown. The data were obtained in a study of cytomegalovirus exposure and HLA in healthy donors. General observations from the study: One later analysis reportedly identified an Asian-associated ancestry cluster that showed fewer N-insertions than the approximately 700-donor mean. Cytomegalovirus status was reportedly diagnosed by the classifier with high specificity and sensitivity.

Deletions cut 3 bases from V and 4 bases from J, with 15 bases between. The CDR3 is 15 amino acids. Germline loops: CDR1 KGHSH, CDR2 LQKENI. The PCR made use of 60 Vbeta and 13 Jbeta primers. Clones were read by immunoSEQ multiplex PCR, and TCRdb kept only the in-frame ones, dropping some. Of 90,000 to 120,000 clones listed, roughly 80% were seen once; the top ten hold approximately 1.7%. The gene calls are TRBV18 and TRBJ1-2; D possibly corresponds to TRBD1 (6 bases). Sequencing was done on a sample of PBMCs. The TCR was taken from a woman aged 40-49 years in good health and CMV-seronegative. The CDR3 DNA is TGTGCCAGCTCACCCGGAACAGGGTTAGGCTATGGCTACACCTTC. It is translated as CASSPGTGLGYGYTF.